This is a list of T cell receptor beta chains from one sample in a study of early stage breast cancer tumors. Here immunoSEQ multiplex PCR was the method, and the copy in TCRdb shows in-frame clones only, minus some. This table holds tens of thousands of clones, about 78% found once. The sample was blood. All receptors come from a person aged 45 to 59 with breast cancer. Both conserved end residues are part of each CDR3. D genes are given only for firm matches. Only some rows state a clone size, as once, few, many or a class for expanded clones.

>TRBV10-1|.|TRBD2|TRBJ2-3
TGCGCCAGCAGTGACCCCCGGGGACTAGCGGGGACCACAGATACGCAGTATTTT
CASSDPRGLAGTTDTQYF
>TRBV9|.|TRBD2|TRBJ2-3
TGTGCCAGCAGCGTAGAAGTGCGGGGGTCCTACACAGATACGCAGTATTTT
CASSVEVRGSYTDTQYF
>TRBV11-2|few|.|TRBJ2-2
TGTGCCAGCAGACAGAACACCGGGGAGCTGTTTTTT
CASRQNTGELFF
>TRBV5-4|.|.|TRBJ2-6
TGTGCCAGCAGTCCTCGGGATCCGTTAAGCTCTGGGGCCAACGTCCTGACTTTC
CASSPRDPLSSGANVLTF
>TRBV5-1|few|TRBD2|TRBJ2-5
TGCGCCAGCAGCTCCCGAGCGGGGGTGTACCAAGAGACCCAGTACTTC
CASSSRAGVYQETQYF
>TRBV7-2|.|.|TRBJ1-2
TGTGCCAGCAGCTTAGCCCAGGCCGTCGGCTATGGCTACACCTTC
CASSLAQAVGYGYTF
>TRBV5-6|.|.|TRBJ1-5
TGTGCCAGCAGCTCTGCGGGACTTAGCAATCAGCCCCAGCATTTT
CASSSAGLSNQPQHF
>TRBV9|.|TRBD1|TRBJ1-6
TGTGCCAGCAGCGTAGATTCCAGGGGGAATTCACCCCTCCACTTT
CASSVDSRGNSPLHF
>TRBV27|.|TRBD2|TRBJ2-1
TGTGCCAGCAGTCCACTTATAAGAACTAGCGGGGGGCCGTCGGGGCAGTTCTTC
CASSPLIRTSGGPSGQFF
>TRBV13|.|TRBD2|TRBJ2-7
TGTGCCAGCAGCTCAGAATTGACTAGCACCTACGAGCAGTACTTC
CASSSELTSTYEQYF
>TRBV2|.|TRBD2|TRBJ2-5
TGTGCCAGCAAGGGACTAGCGGGTCAAGAGACCCAGTACTTC
CASKGLAGQETQYF
>TRBV28|.|.|TRBJ1-1
TGTGCCAGCAAGGGGACAAGTGATACTGAAGCTTTCTTT
CASKGTSDTEAFF
>TRBV6-6|.|.|TRBJ2-4
TGTGCCAGCAAGGCGGGTTCCAAAAACATTCAGTACTTC
CASKAGSKNIQYF
>TRBV5-6|.|.|TRBJ1-2
TGTGCCAGCAGACGAGACTATGGCTACACCTTC
CASRRDYGYTF